This T cell receptor (beta chain) was retrieved from a study of T cells in Graves' hyperthyroidism and ophthalmopathy. Subjects aged 18 to 65 presented with newly diagnosed hyperthyroidism of less than 2 months' duration. RNA transcripts served as the template for amplifying TCR beta CDR3 regions. A set of HTBI primers served as the primers for a first-round RT-PCR of the TCR CDR3. TCRdb called the multiplex PCR reads again in MiXCR, with one record for every CDR3 protein. The data hold roughly 750,000 distinct CDR3 sequences, with about 15% observed a single time. Germline V gives CDR1 SGHKS, CDR2 YYEKEE (reference sequence). J was trimmed by 2 bases and V by 4 bases; bases with no gene match: 2. The CDR3 is 14 residues long.

V usage is TRBV5-5 and J usage is TRBJ1-4, with 7 positions matching TRBD1. The sequenced material came from blood. The receptor comes from a man aged 18 to 30 with Graves' hyperthyroidism. CDR3 in amino acids: CASSQGVTNEKLFF. CDR3 bases: TGTGCCAGCAGCCAGGGGGTTACTAATGAAAAACTGTTTTTT. The full variable domain, in which reference TRBV5-5 and TRBJ1-4 provide the parts outside the CDR3, is DAGVTQSPTHLIKTRGQQVTLRCSPISGHKSVSWYQQVLGQGPQFIFQYYEKEERGRGNFPDRFSARQFPNYSSELNVNALLLGDSALYLCASSQGVTNEKLFFGSGTQLSVL.